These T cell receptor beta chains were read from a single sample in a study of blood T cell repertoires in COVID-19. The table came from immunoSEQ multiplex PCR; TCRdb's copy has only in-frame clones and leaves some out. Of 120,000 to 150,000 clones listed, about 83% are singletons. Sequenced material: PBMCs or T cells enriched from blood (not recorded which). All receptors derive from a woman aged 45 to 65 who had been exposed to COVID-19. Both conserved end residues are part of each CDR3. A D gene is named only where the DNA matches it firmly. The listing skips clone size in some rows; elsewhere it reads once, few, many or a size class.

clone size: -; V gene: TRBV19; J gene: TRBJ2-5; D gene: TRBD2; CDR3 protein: CASRRTSGQETQYF; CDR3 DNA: TGTGCCAGCCGCCGAACTAGCGGCCAAGAGACCCAGTACTTC
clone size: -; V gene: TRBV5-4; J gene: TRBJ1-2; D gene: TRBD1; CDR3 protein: CASSFKMDRSGYTF; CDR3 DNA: TGTGCCAGCAGCTTTAAAATGGACAGGAGCGGCTACACCTTC
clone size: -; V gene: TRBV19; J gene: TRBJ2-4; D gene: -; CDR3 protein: CASTPGRGEIQYF; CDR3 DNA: TGTGCCAGTACTCCGGGGAGGGGGGAGATTCAGTACTTC
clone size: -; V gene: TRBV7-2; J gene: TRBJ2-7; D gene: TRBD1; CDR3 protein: CASSQRTGLSYEQYF; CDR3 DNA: TGTGCCAGCAGCCAACGGACAGGACTCTCCTACGAGCAGTACTTC
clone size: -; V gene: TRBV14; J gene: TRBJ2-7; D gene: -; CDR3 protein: CASSTTTGYEQYF; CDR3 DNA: TGTGCCAGCAGCACAACGACAGGCTACGAGCAGTACTTC
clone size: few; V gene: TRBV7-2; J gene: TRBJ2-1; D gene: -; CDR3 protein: CASSSTGNEQFF; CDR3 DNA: TGTGCCAGCAGCTCAACAGGGAATGAGCAGTTCTTC
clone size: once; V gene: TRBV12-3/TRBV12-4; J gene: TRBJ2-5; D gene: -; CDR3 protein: CASSFGPTTYF; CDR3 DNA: TGTGCCAGCAGTTTCGGCCCAACTACGTACTTC
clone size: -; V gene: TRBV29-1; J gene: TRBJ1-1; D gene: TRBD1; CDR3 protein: CSVSHRGLVSEAFF; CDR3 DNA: TGCAGCGTTAGCCACAGGGGCTTAGTCTCTGAAGCTTTCTTT
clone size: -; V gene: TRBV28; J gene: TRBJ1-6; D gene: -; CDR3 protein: CASSGSSYNSPLHF; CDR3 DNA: TGTGCCAGCAGCGGGAGCTCCTATAATTCACCCCTCCACTTT
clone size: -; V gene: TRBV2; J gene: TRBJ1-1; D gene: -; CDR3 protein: CASSVPGGTTEAFF; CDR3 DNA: TGTGCCAGCAGTGTGCCGGGGGGGACCACTGAAGCTTTCTTT
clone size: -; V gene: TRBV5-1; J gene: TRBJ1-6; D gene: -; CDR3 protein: CASSLREGSGSPLHF; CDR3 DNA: TGCGCCAGCAGCTTGAGGGAGGGTAGCGGATCACCCCTCCACTTT
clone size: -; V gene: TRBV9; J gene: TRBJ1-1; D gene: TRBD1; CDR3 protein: CASSVEMELGQGVSTEAFF; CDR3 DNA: TGTGCCAGCAGCGTAGAGATGGAGTTGGGACAGGGGGTGAGCACTGAAGCTTTCTTT
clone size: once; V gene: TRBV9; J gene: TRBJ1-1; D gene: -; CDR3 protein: CASSAVGGRSTEAFF; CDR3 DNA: TGTGCCAGCAGCGCCGTGGGAGGGAGAAGCACTGAAGCTTTCTTT
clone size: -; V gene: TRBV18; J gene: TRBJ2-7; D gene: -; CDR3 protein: CASSPRADGYEQYF; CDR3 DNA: TGTGCCAGCTCACCAAGAGCGGACGGGTACGAGCAGTACTTC
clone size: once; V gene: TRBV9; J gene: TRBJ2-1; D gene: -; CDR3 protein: CASSVVGGMDYNEQFF; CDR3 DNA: TGTGCCAGCAGCGTAGTAGGCGGAATGGACTACAATGAGCAGTTCTTC
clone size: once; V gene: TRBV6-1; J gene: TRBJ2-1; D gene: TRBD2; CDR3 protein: CASSEAGGGGLNEQFF; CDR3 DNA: TGTGCCAGCAGTGAAGCGGGTGGCGGGGGTTTGAATGAGCAGTTCTTC
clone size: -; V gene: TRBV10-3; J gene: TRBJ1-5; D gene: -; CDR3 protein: CAISEEVNQPQHF; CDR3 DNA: TGTGCCATCAGTGAGGAGGTGAATCAGCCCCAGCATTTT
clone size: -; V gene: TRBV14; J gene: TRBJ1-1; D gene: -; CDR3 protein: CASSLNAGNTEAFF; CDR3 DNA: TGTGCCAGCAGCCTAAACGCGGGTAACACTGAAGCTTTCTTT
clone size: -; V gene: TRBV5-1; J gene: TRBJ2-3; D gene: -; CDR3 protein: CASSPRDFTDTQYF; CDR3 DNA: TGCGCCAGCAGCCCCAGGGACTTCACAGATACGCAGTATTTT
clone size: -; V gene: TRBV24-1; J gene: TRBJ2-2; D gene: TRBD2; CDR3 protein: CATSDPTSAELFF; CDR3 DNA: TGTGCCACCAGTGACCCAACTAGCGCGGAGCTGTTTTTT
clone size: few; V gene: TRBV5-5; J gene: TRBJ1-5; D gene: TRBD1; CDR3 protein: CASSFGTVGQPQHF; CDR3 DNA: TGTGCCAGCAGCTTCGGGACAGTGGGGCAGCCCCAGCATTTT
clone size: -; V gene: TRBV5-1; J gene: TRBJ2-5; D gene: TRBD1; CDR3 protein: CASSDDRGIIETQYF; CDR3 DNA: TGCGCCAGCAGCGACGACAGGGGCATTATAGAGACCCAGTACTTC
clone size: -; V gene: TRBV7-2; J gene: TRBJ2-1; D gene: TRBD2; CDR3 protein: CASSYTLISGRYNEQFF; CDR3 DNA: TGTGCCAGCAGCTACACCCTGATTAGCGGGAGGTACAATGAGCAGTTCTTC
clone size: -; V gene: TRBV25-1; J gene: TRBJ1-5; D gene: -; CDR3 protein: CASSEDGQAGQPQHF; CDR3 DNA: TGTGCCAGCAGTGAAGATGGGCAGGCAGGGCAGCCCCAGCATTTT
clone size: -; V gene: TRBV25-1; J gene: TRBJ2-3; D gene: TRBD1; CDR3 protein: CASSGQTGLVADTQYF; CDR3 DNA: TGTGCCAGCAGTGGCCAGACAGGGTTGGTCGCGGATACGCAGTATTTT
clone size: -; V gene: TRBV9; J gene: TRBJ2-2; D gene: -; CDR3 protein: CASGRAGELFF; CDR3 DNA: TGTGCCAGCGGCCGTGCCGGGGAGCTGTTTTTT
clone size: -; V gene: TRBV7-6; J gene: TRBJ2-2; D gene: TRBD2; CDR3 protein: CASSLESLAGGPSRNGELFF; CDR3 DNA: TGTGCCAGCAGCTTAGAGTCCCTAGCGGGAGGGCCGAGTCGTAACGGGGAGCTGTTTTTT
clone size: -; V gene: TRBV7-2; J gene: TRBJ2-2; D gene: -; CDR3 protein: CASSLGRSTGELFF; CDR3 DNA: TGTGCCAGCAGCTTAGGGCGGAGCACCGGGGAGCTGTTTTTT
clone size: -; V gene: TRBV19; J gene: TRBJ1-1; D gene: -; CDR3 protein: CASSPTGGNTEAFF; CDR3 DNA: TGTGCCAGTAGCCCGACGGGGGGAAACACTGAAGCTTTCTTT
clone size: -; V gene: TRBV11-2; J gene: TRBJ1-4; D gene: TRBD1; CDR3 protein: CASSGTGNEKLFF; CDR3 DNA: TGTGCCAGCAGCGGGACAGGGAATGAAAAACTGTTTTTT
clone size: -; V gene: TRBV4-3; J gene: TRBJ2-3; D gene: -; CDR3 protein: CASSHKIRAVGTDTQYF; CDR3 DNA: TGCGCCAGCAGCCATAAGATCAGGGCGGTAGGGACAGATACGCAGTATTTT
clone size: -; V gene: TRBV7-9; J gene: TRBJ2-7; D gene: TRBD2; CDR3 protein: CASRAAGAHEQYF; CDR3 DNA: TGTGCCAGTAGAGCAGCGGGAGCCCACGAGCAGTACTTC
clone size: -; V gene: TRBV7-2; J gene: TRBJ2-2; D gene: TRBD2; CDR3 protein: CASSSYGRRRTGELFF; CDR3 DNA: TGTGCCAGCAGCTCGTACGGGAGGCGTCGGACCGGGGAGCTGTTTTTT
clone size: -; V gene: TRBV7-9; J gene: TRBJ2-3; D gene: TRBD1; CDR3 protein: CASSQWGQGTDTQYF; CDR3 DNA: TGTGCCAGCAGCCAATGGGGACAGGGCACAGATACGCAGTATTTT
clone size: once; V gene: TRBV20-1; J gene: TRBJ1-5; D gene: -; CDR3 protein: CSASEGPNQPQHF; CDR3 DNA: TGCAGTGCTAGTGAGGGGCCGAATCAGCCCCAGCATTTT
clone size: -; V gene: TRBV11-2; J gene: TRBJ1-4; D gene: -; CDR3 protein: CASSPSGRNEKLFF; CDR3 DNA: TGTGCCAGCAGCCCCTCGGGGAGGAATGAAAAACTGTTTTTT
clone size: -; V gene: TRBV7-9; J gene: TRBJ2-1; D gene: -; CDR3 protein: CASSSDNEQFF; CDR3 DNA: TGTGCCAGCAGCTCCGACAATGAGCAGTTCTTC
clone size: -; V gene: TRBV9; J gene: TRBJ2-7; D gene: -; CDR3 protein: CASSVGNSEQYF; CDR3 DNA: TGTGCCAGCAGCGTAGGAAACTCCGAGCAGTACTTC
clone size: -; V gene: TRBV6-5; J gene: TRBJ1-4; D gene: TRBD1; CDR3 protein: CASRLTGGVEKLFF; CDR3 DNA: TGTGCCAGCAGGCTGACAGGGGGCGTGGAAAAACTGTTTTTT
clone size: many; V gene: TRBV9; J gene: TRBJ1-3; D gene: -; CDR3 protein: CASSVAYRSSGNTIYF; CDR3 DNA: TGTGCCAGCAGCGTAGCTTACAGGAGCTCTGGAAACACCATATATTTT
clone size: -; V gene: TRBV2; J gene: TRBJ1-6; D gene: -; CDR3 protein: CASGGGTGSPLHF; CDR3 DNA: TGTGCCAGCGGGGGGGGGACCGGTTCACCCCTCCACTTT
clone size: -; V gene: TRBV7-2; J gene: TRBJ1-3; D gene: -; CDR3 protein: CASSLPGAGNTIYF; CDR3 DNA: TGTGCCAGCAGCTTACCAGGGGCCGGAAACACCATATATTTT
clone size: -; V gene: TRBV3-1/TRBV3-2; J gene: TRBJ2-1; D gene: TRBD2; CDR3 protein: CASSQRGGLAVNEQFF; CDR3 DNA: TGTGCCAGCAGCCAAAGGGGGGGACTAGCGGTCAATGAGCAGTTCTTC
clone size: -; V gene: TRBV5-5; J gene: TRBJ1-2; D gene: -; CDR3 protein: CASSLVVGREYGYTF; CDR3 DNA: TGTGCCAGCAGCTTGGTGGTCGGCAGGGAATATGGCTACACCTTC
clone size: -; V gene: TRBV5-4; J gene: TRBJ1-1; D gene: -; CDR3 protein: CASSPPGVTDTEAFF; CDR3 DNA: TGTGCCAGCAGCCCCCCCGGGGTTACGGACACTGAAGCTTTCTTT